The next 21 T cell receptor beta chains were all read from a single sample in a study of cytomegalovirus exposure and HLA in healthy donors. The study ran its PCR with 60 Vbeta and 13 Jbeta primers. The table came from immunoSEQ multiplex PCR; TCRdb's copy has only in-frame clones and leaves some out. The sample contains about 83,000 clones, 70% to 85% of which appear only once. Sequenced: PBMCs. The source is a man aged 55 to 70 in good health and CMV-seronegative.

The rearrangement joins TRBV25-1 to TRBJ1-5, with a tentative D call TRBD1 (6 bases). CDR3 length equals 15 residues. Germline assignment: CDR1 MGHDK and CDR2 SYGVNS. Trimming removed 5 bases at V and 4 bases at J, with 15 bases between. CDR3 loop: CASSHGPGANQPQHF. CDR3 coding DNA: TGTGCCAGCAGTCACGGGCCAGGGGCTAATCAGCCCCAGCATTTT.

V usage is TRBV11-2 and J usage is TRBJ2-1; 10 bases are a match to TRBD2. The CDR3 has 15 residues. The ends lost 5 bases at V and 4 bases at J; junction bases unmatched: 5. The germline gives CDR1 SGHAT, CDR2 FQNNGV. CDR3 sequence reads: CASSIGLAVYNEQFF. CDR3 bases: TGTGCCAGCAGCATCGGACTAGCGGTATACAATGAGCAGTTCTTC.

This clone appeared a few times. The chain joins TRBV5-4 to TRBJ2-5, with TRBD1 as a possible D gene (6 bases). Germline V gene sequence: CDR1 SGHNT, CDR2 YYREEE (reference sequence). The CDR3 sequence is 15 residues long. Trimming took 1 base from V and 5 from J, leaving 15 bases between them. The CDR3 protein is CASSLSGGAGETQYF. The CDR3 coding sequence is TGTGCCAGCAGCTTGAGTGGGGGCGCGGGTGAGACCCAGTACTTC.

This clone has just one count. The V call is TRBV7-9, the J call TRBJ2-7, with D possibly TRBD2 on 5 matching bases. The germline gives CDR1 SEHNR, CDR2 FQNEAQ (reference sequence). The CDR3 extends over 13 amino acids. The V gene lost 2 bases and the J gene lost 7 bases, with 12 bases spanning the gap. The CDR3 coding sequence is TGTGCCAGCAGCTTATCTCTCGAGGGTGAGCAGTACTTC. It encodes CASSLSLEGEQYF.

This clone occurred a few times. The chain recombines TRBV4-1 with TRBJ1-4; TRBD1 aligns across 7 bases. The CDR3 consists of 16 residues. Per germline, CDR1 MGHRA and CDR2 YSYEKL. With 0 bases clipped from V and 7 bases from J, the junction kept 8 bases outside the gene matches. The chain's CDR3 is CASSQDRQGESEKLFF. Here the CDR3 DNA reads TGCGCCAGCAGCCAAGACCGCCAGGGGGAAAGTGAAAAACTGTTTTTT.

The rearrangement uses TRBV10-3 and TRBJ1-5; D not resolved. The CDR3 length is 12 residues. Germline V gene sequence: CDR1 ENHRY, CDR2 SYGVKD. V was pared by 11 bases and J by 0 bases, with 8 bases between. The chain's CDR3 is CAARDSNQPQHF. The CDR3 coding sequence is TGTGCCGCCCGGGATAGCAATCAGCCCCAGCATTTT.

The chain combines TRBV6-5 with TRBJ2-7, with 7 bases aligning to TRBD2. The CDR3 is 14 residues long. CDR1 and CDR2 from the germline V gene are MNHEY and SVGAGI. Trimming cost V 4 bases and J 4 bases; bases outside gene matches: 7. CDR3 DNA sequence: TGTGCCAGCAGTTTACCGCGGGAGCCGTACGAGCAGTACTTC. Amino acids: CASSLPREPYEQYF.

The chain joins TRBV19 to TRBJ2-7; 7 bases fit TRBD2. Looked up from germline, CDR1 is LNHDA and CDR2 is SQIVND (reference sequence). V shed 7 bases and J 0 bases; nucleotides not matched to a gene: 15. The CDR3 runs 17 residues. CDR3 nucleotides: TGTGCCAGTACCACCTTCCGGACTAGAGTAGTCTCCTACGAGCAGTACTTC. This codes for CASTTFRTRVVSYEQYF.

The chain joins TRBV7-9 to TRBJ2-3; 10 bases are a match to TRBD1. CDR1 and CDR2 (germline): SEHNR, FQNEAQ (reference sequence). V shed 1 base and J 6 bases; nucleotides not matched to a gene: 10. The CDR3 runs 17 residues. CDR3 sequence: CASSLGDRGPVRDTQYF. The CDR3 region has the DNA TGTGCCAGCAGCTTAGGGGACAGGGGCCCAGTAAGGGATACGCAGTATTTT.

This clone was recorded once. The V call is TRBV7-9, the J call TRBJ2-7; tentative D call: TRBD2 (5 bases). Germline loops: CDR1 SEHNR, CDR2 FQNEAQ (reference sequence). The V end lost 5 bases, the J end lost 2 bases, and 16 bases lay between the germline ends. This CDR3 is 15 amino acids long. The CDR3 reads CASSAQEERAYEQYF. For the CDR3, the DNA is TGTGCCAGCAGCGCTCAGGAGGAAAGGGCCTACGAGCAGTACTTC. Filled out from reference TRBV7-9 and TRBJ2-7, the complete variable domain reads DTGVSQNPRHKITKRGQNVTFRCDPISEHNRLYWYRQTLGQGPEFLTYFQNEAQLEKSRLLSDRFSAERPKGSFSTLEIQRTEQGDSAMYLCASSAQEERAYEQYFGPGTRLTVT.

The chain links TRBV7-6 to TRBJ2-3; 14 positions match TRBD2. This CDR3 contains 19 residues. V shed 5 bases and J 4 bases; nucleotides not matched to a gene: 14. Germline lookup yields CDR1 SGHVS and CDR2 FNYEAQ. CDR3 region: CASSARTGTSGSGADTQYF. The CDR3 DNA reads as TGTGCCAGCAGCGCTAGAACCGGGACTAGCGGGAGCGGAGCAGATACGCAGTATTTT.

V is TRBV6-1 and J is TRBJ1-4; possibly TRBD1 for D (5 bases). Germline V gives CDR1 MNHNS, CDR2 SASEGT. The ends were cut back, 6 bases at V and 0 bases at J, with 11 bases in the middle. The CDR3 has 15 amino acids. DNA for the CDR3: TGTGCCAGCAGAGTTGACAGTGCAACTAATGAAAAACTGTTTTTT. It codes for CASRVDSATNEKLFF.

V usage is TRBV11-2 and J usage is TRBJ2-1, with a possible D match to TRBD1 (6 bases). V was shortened by 5 bases and J by 4 bases, with 12 bases between the two germline ends. CDR3 length: 14 residues. CDR1 and CDR2 from the germline V gene are SGHAT and FQNNGV. DNA for the CDR3: TGTGCCAGCAGCCCGCTAACAGGGTACAATGAGCAGTTCTTC. Its protein product is CASSPLTGYNEQFF. Full variable domain (rest looked up from reference TRBV11-2 and TRBJ2-1): EAGVAQSPRYKIIEKRQSVAFWCNPISGHATLYWYQQILGQGPKLLIQFQNNGVVDDSQLPKDRFSAERLKGVDSTLKIQPAKLEDSAVYLCASSPLTGYNEQFFGPGTRLTVL.

For this clone: The identical CDR3 is also encoded by other nucleotide sequences in the sample. The chain recombines TRBV7-8 with TRBJ2-7, with no clear D. Germline-derived CDR1 and CDR2 are SGHVS and FQNEAQ. With 4 bases removed from V and 0 bases from J, the gap between germline ends came to 13 bases. This CDR3 contains 15 residues. The CDR3 nucleotides are TGTGCCAGCAGCTCGAGGCGTCTTTCCTCCTACGAGCAGTACTTC. It encodes CASSSRRLSSYEQYF.

This clone was detected only a few times. The gene calls are TRBV18 and TRBJ2-3; D gene unclear. From germline, CDR1 is KGHSH and CDR2 LQKENI. Trimming removed 5 bases from V and 2 bases from J, with 11 bases in between. This CDR3 comprises 14 residues. CDR3 nucleotide sequence: TGTGCCAGCTCAGATATCCTAGACACAGATACGCAGTATTTT. It encodes CASSDILDTDTQYF.

The rearrangement links TRBV10-3 to TRBJ2-1; possible D gene TRBD2, 6 bases. The CDR3 totals 15 residues. Germline values: CDR1 ENHRY, CDR2 SYGVKD. The ends were cut back, 6 bases at V and 4 bases at J, with 16 bases in the middle. The CDR3 bases are TGTGCCATCAGCCCCCGACTAGGTCAGTACAATGAGCAGTTCTTC. It specifies CAISPRLGQYNEQFF.

The chain couples TRBV4-1 to TRBJ2-1; 12 nucleotides line up with TRBD2. The CDR3 contains 17 residues. Germline-derived CDR1 and CDR2 are MGHRA and YSYEKL. After removal of 4 bases from V and 2 bases from J, the junction contained 6 bases not matched to a gene. The CDR3 DNA reads TGCGCCAGCAGCCGCACAGGGACTAGCGGGCCCTACAATGAGCAGTTCTTC. Its translation: CASSRTGTSGPYNEQFF.

The chain links TRBV19 to TRBJ1-5; 7 bases align to TRBD1. The CDR3 loop spans 17 amino acids. With V trimmed by 10 bases and J by 0 bases, 15 bases remained unmatched. Germline CDR1 and CDR2: LNHDA and SQIVND (reference sequence). For the CDR3, the DNA is TGTGCCACTTCATTCGGACAGGTCCTCCCTAGCAATCAGCCCCAGCATTTT. Translating it yields CATSFGQVLPSNQPQHF.

The chain joins TRBV2 to TRBJ2-1, with TRBD2 identical over 8 bases. This CDR3 has 15 amino acids. Trimming cost V 8 bases and J 2 bases; bases outside gene matches: 8. Germline CDR1 is SNHLY and CDR2 is FYNNEI. The CDR3 DNA follows: TGTGCCAGCGGCAAAGAGCGGGAGACCTACAATGAGCAGTTCTTC. This sequence encodes CASGKERETYNEQFF.

This clone has a handful of counts. The V gene is TRBV11-2, the J gene TRBJ2-5; D is ambiguous. CDR1 is SGHAT and CDR2 is FQNNGV in the germline V gene. The CDR3 has 14 amino acids. Trimming took 1 base from V and 5 from J, leaving 11 bases between them. The chain's CDR3 is CASSLVMAGETQYF. CDR3 sequence (DNA): TGTGCCAGCAGCTTAGTGATGGCCGGGGAGACCCAGTACTTC.

This clone has a handful of counts. The chain recombines TRBV6-6 with TRBJ1-2; TRBD1 agrees at 8 bases. Germline V gene data show CDR1 as MNHNY and CDR2 as SVGAGI (reference sequence). The CDR3 consists of 14 residues. J gave up 4 bases and V 5 bases, and 6 bases lay outside the gene matches. As DNA, the CDR3 is TGTGCCAGCAGTATACAGGGGGACAGCTATGGCTACACCTTC. Translating it yields CASSIQGDSYGYTF.